These T cell receptor beta chains were read from a single sample in a study of blood T cell repertoires in COVID-19. Clones were sequenced by immunoSEQ multiplex PCR, and TCRdb holds only the in-frame ones, with some missing. The repertoire includes roughly 87,000 clones, approximately 85% of them detected once, and approximately 2.8% sits in the top ten. The sequenced material came from peripheral blood. The receptors shown here come from a woman over 75 with COVID-19, enrolled during active disease. The CDR3 runs from the conserved cysteine through the conserved F or W. A D gene is named only where the DNA matches it firmly. Clone size is given for some rows only: seen once, a few or many times, or a class if the clone is expanded.

DNA | CDR3 | size | J | length | D | V
TGTGCCAGCAGCAGGGGCGGGAGGGCCTCCAATGAGCAGTTCTTC | CASSRGGRASNEQFF | - | TRBJ2-1 | 15 | TRBD2 | TRBV25-1
TGTGCCAGCTCACCTTCCAGGGACACCATATATTTT | CASSPSRDTIYF | few | TRBJ1-3 | 12 | - | TRBV18
TGCAGTGCTAGTGGGGGAGCCGGCAATGAGCAGTTCTTC | CSASGGAGNEQFF | - | TRBJ2-1 | 13 | - | TRBV20-1
TGCGCCAGCAGCATAGGACTAGCGGGAGACCCGGGCACCGGGGAGCTGTTTTTT | CASSIGLAGDPGTGELFF | - | TRBJ2-2 | 18 | TRBD2 | TRBV5-1
TGTGCCAGCAGAGGACTAGCGGGACTCGACGAGCAGTACTTC | CASRGLAGLDEQYF | once | TRBJ2-7 | 14 | TRBD2 | TRBV7-2
TGTGCCAGCAGTGGGACCCGGGGGTCTAACTATGGCTACACCTTC | CASSGTRGSNYGYTF | - | TRBJ1-2 | 15 | - | TRBV2
TGTGCCTGGAGTGTACGACATGCTGGAAACACCATATATTTT | CAWSVRHAGNTIYF | - | TRBJ1-3 | 14 | - | TRBV30
TGTGCCAGCAGCCACGGACTAGGGTCCCACACAGATACGCAGTATTTT | CASSHGLGSHTDTQYF | - | TRBJ2-3 | 16 | TRBD2 | TRBV7-9
TGTGCCAGCAGCCAAGGTCGTGGCTCGATCGCAGATACGCAGTATTTT | CASSQGRGSIADTQYF | - | TRBJ2-3 | 16 | - | TRBV14
TGCGCCAGCAGCTCCGTAGCGGGAGGGGCTTTCTACAATGAGCAGTTCTTC | CASSSVAGGAFYNEQFF | - | TRBJ2-1 | 17 | TRBD2 | TRBV5-1
TGTGCCAGCAGTAGAACCGGGACAGCTAAAAACATTCAGTACTTC | CASSRTGTAKNIQYF | few | TRBJ2-4 | 15 | TRBD1 | TRBV28
TGTGCCAGCAGACGGGGCAGGGGGAATGATGAGCAGTTCTTC | CASRRGRGNDEQFF | - | TRBJ2-1 | 14 | TRBD1 | TRBV27
TGTGCCAGCACCCCGAGGGGGGGCGGCTACACCTTC | CASTPRGGGYTF | - | TRBJ1-2 | 12 | - | TRBV21-1
TGTGCCAGCTCACCGGGGCGACAGATTTACGAGCAGTACTTC | CASSPGRQIYEQYF | - | TRBJ2-7 | 14 | - | TRBV18
TGTGCCTGGAGTATGTTAGGACAGGGGGATGGCTACACCTTC | CAWSMLGQGDGYTF | - | TRBJ1-2 | 14 | TRBD1 | TRBV30
TGCGCCAGCAGCCCGAAACTAGCGGGGTTCTTCTACGAGCAGTACTTC | CASSPKLAGFFYEQYF | - | TRBJ2-7 | 16 | TRBD2 | TRBV5-1
TGTGCCAGCACCGCGCAACAGGCGACGAACACTGAAGCTTTCTTT | CASTAQQATNTEAFF | - | TRBJ1-1 | 15 | - | TRBV6-5
TGCGCCAGCAGTCGACAGGGTGATCAGCCCCAGCATTTT | CASSRQGDQPQHF | once | TRBJ1-5 | 13 | TRBD1 | TRBV10-2
TGTGCCAGCAGTGATGGGGGGTTGCGCAATCAGCCCCAGCATTTT | CASSDGGLRNQPQHF | - | TRBJ1-5 | 15 | - | TRBV6-1
TGTGCCAGCAGTTTCGGTACAGGGAACTATGGCTACACCTTC | CASSFGTGNYGYTF | - | TRBJ1-2 | 14 | - | TRBV27
TGTGCCAGCAGCAGGACTAGCGGGGGGGACCCCTCTAGGGAGCAGTACTTC | CASSRTSGGDPSREQYF | - | TRBJ2-7 | 17 | TRBD2 | TRBV9
TGTGCCAGCAGGCTTCAGGGGGCGGACACTGAAGCTTTCTTT | CASRLQGADTEAFF | - | TRBJ1-1 | 14 | TRBD1 | TRBV6-5
TGTGCCATCAGTGAGTCCGGGACAGGGACGTATGGCTACACCTTC | CAISESGTGTYGYTF | - | TRBJ1-2 | 15 | TRBD1 | TRBV10-3
TGTGCCAGCAGCAAGCAGGGGGCGGGCACTGAAGCTTTCTTT | CASSKQGAGTEAFF | - | TRBJ1-1 | 14 | - | TRBV21-1
TGTGCCAGCAGTTGGGGAGGGATTAACTATGGCTACACCTTC | CASSWGGINYGYTF | - | TRBJ1-2 | 14 | - | TRBV28
TGTGCCAGCTCACCAAGCCGAAGCAATGAGCAGTTCTTC | CASSPSRSNEQFF | - | TRBJ2-1 | 13 | - | TRBV18
TGTGCCTGGAGTGTACTTGACAGGGCGTATGGCTACACCTTC | CAWSVLDRAYGYTF | - | TRBJ1-2 | 14 | TRBD1 | TRBV30
TGTGCCTGGAAGCGAGGTGGAAACACCATATATTTT | CAWKRGGNTIYF | - | TRBJ1-3 | 12 | - | TRBV30
TGTGCCAGCAGCGTAGAGGACGCGGGGGGCTTAGAGACCCAGTACTTC | CASSVEDAGGLETQYF | - | TRBJ2-5 | 16 | TRBD2 | TRBV9
TGTGCCAGCTGCCGGCAGGGCTTCCGCGAGCAGTTCTTC | CASCRQGFREQFF | once | TRBJ2-1 | 13 | - | TRBV5-8
TGTGCCAGTACCCCCGGGACAGGTGGGGAAAAACTGTTTTTT | CASTPGTGGEKLFF | - | TRBJ1-4 | 14 | TRBD1 | TRBV19
TGTGCCAGCTCACCCGGAGGCGGAAACACTGAAGCTTTCTTT | CASSPGGGNTEAFF | once | TRBJ1-1 | 14 | - | TRBV18
TGTGCCACCAGTGATGTTGGCAGAAACCAAGAGACCCAGTACTTC | CATSDVGRNQETQYF | - | TRBJ2-5 | 15 | - | TRBV24-1
TGTGCCAGCAGTGAATTCGGACAGGGTGGATCACCCCTCCACTTT | CASSEFGQGGSPLHF | - | TRBJ1-6 | 15 | TRBD1 | TRBV2
TGCGCCACCTCGGGTAGGAATGAGCAGTTCTTC | CATSGRNEQFF | - | TRBJ2-1 | 11 | - | TRBV10-2
TGTGCCAGCAGCTTAAAGGGGCAGTACCAAGAGACCCAGTACTTC | CASSLKGQYQETQYF | - | TRBJ2-5 | 15 | - | TRBV11-3
TGCGCCAGCAGCCTACCTAGCGGGGACACAGATACGCAGTATTTT | CASSLPSGDTDTQYF | - | TRBJ2-3 | 15 | TRBD2 | TRBV5-1
TGTGCCAGCAGCAATCTGCAACAGGCCGCGAGGTACTTC | CASSNLQQAARYF | - | TRBJ2-7 | 13 | - | TRBV2
TGTGCCAGCAGTTCTGGCGGGACAGGGGGCACTGAAGCTTTCTTT | CASSSGGTGGTEAFF | - | TRBJ1-1 | 15 | TRBD1 | TRBV6-5
TGTGCCAGCAGTTTATCGGGGACTCCCGATCCTGGACCCTCTGGAAACACCATATATTTT | CASSLSGTPDPGPSGNTIYF | - | TRBJ1-3 | 20 | - | TRBV27
TGCGCCAGCAGCTTGTCCCTGACTGAAGGCTACACCTTC | CASSLSLTEGYTF | - | TRBJ1-2 | 13 | - | TRBV5-1
TGTGCCAGCAGCTTAGGCGCAGGGGCCCTTTATGGCTACACCTTC | CASSLGAGALYGYTF | - | TRBJ1-2 | 15 | - | TRBV7-9
TGTGCCAGCAGTCAGAACAGAGACGCTCTCCACTTT | CASSQNRDALHF | - | TRBJ1-6 | 12 | - | TRBV2
TGTGCCAGCTCACCACTTCAGGGGGCGGTAAACTATGGCTACACCTTC | CASSPLQGAVNYGYTF | - | TRBJ1-2 | 16 | TRBD1 | TRBV18
TGTGCCACGGCCGACAGGACTACTAATGAAAAACTGTTTTTT | CATADRTTNEKLFF | - | TRBJ1-4 | 14 | - | TRBV10-3
TGTGCCAGCAGCCCTAGACAGGGGCACACAGATACGCAGTATTTT | CASSPRQGHTDTQYF | - | TRBJ2-3 | 15 | TRBD1 | TRBV7-9
TGCGCCAGCAGCTCTTATTTGGATACGCAGTATTTT | CASSSYLDTQYF | - | TRBJ2-3 | 12 | - | TRBV5-1
TGTGCCAGCAGTCCCGGGACTCCCTGGACCCAGCATTTT | CASSPGTPWTQHF | - | TRBJ1-5 | 13 | - | TRBV6-2/TRBV6-3
TGTGCCACCAGGGGACAGGGTTCCTACGAGCAGTACTTC | CATRGQGSYEQYF | - | TRBJ2-7 | 13 | TRBD1 | TRBV24-1